This T cell receptor (beta chain) appears in the sequencing data of a study of CD8 T cells in Susac syndrome. In the study overall: Among the sequenced Susac syndrome patients, roughly 6 had active disease while roughly 8 were in remission.

CD8+ and CD4+ T cells from blood underwent TCR beta sequencing, which was carried out in a high-throughput format. TEMRA cells were FACS-enriched, unlike CD8+ and CD4+ T cells, which were negatively isolated. Study conclusions and caveats: Expansion of Susac CD8+ clones peaked in TEMRA cells and in active patients.

Roughly 0.45 to 1 ug RNA was reverse transcribed with random hexamers. TCRdb recomputed calls from the immunoSEQ multiplex PCR reads with MiXCR, one row per CDR3 protein. There are roughly 89,000 distinct CDR3 sequences in the sample; 96% occur only once, and approximately 0.42% lies in the top ten. Notes on this clonotype: What it binds is not known.

This TCR came from a human donor with Susac syndrome. Sequences were obtained from CD8+ T cells from PBMCs.

In DNA, the CDR3 is TGTGCCACCAGCAGAGGGACAGTTAATCAGCCCCAGCATTTT. Its translation is CATSRGTVNQPQHF. V gene TRBV15 combines with J gene TRBJ1-5, with D tentatively TRBD1 (6 bases). V lost 1 base and J 4 bases, leaving 8 bases between the germline ends. This CDR3 comprises 14 residues. Germline lookup yields CDR1 LNHNV and CDR2 YYDKDF (reference sequence).